The 18 T cell receptor beta chains listed next were all sequenced from one sample in a study of shared clonotypes between healthy human individuals. Profiling relied on immunoSEQ multiplex PCR, and the TCRdb table lists in-frame clones only, not all of them. The table includes about 520,000 clones, roughly 80% detected once. Sequencing input: PBMCs. These receptor sequences come from a woman in her 40s in good health. Some clones in this sample may be carry-over from other donors' samples.

Comment on this clone: A far larger clone is only one base removed, so a read error is likely. Other DNA sequences within the sample encode an identical CDR3. The rearrangement joins TRBV11-2 to TRBJ2-2; TRBD2 matches 13 bases. CDR3 size: 19 residues. Germline V CDR1 and CDR2: SGHAT, FQNNGV. The V gene end was trimmed by 5 bases and the J gene end by 5 bases; junction bases not matched to a gene: 14. CDR3 sequence (DNA): TGTGCCAGCAGCCCACGGACTAGCGGGAGTCTGTGGTATACCGGGGAGCTGTTTTTT. As protein: CASSPRTSGSLWYTGELFF.

The rearrangement joins TRBV28 to TRBJ2-3; TRBD2 matches at 8 bases. The CDR3 is made up of 15 amino acids. V lost 6 bases, J lost 6 bases, and 11 bases stayed unmatched. The germline V gene encodes CDR1 MDHEN and CDR2 SYDVKM. CDR3: CASRSWGSGTDTQYF. For the CDR3, the DNA is TGTGCCAGCAGGTCTTGGGGTAGCGGGACCGATACGCAGTATTTT.

The chain couples TRBV7-2 to TRBJ1-1; TRBD1 matches at 12 bases. With 0 bases clipped from V and 4 bases from J, the junction kept 6 bases outside the gene matches. Looked up from germline, CDR1 is SGHTA and CDR2 is FQGNSA. This CDR3 comprises 17 residues. For the CDR3, the DNA is TGTGCCAGCAGCTTAGCTGGGACAGGGGGCATCGGCACTGAAGCTTTCTTT. Translating gives CASSLAGTGGIGTEAFF.

This clone was seen only once. A much bigger clone sits one base away, suggesting this may be a read error. The chain has TRBV6-4 and TRBJ2-2; D uncertain. The ends were cut back, 5 bases at V and 7 bases at J, with 11 bases in the middle. CDR1 is MRHNA, CDR2 SNTAGT, per germline. CDR3 length: 13 amino acids. In DNA form, the CDR3 reads TGTGCCAGCAGTCAAACTGAGGTCGGGGAGCTGTTTTTT. As protein: CASSQTEVGELFF.

V gene TRBV30 combines with J gene TRBJ2-7; perhaps TRBD2 as D (6 bases). The CDR3 has 13 amino acids. Germline CDR1 is GTSNPN and CDR2 is SVGIG (reference sequence). V was cut by 0 bases and J by 4 bases, with 10 bases left in between. The CDR3 reads CAWSVRGTYEQYF. The CDR3 DNA reads as TGTGCCTGGAGTGTACGCGGGACTTACGAGCAGTACTTC.

This rearrangement joins TRBV7-6 to TRBJ1-2; D ambiguous. Germline V gene sequence: CDR1 SGHVS, CDR2 FNYEAQ. Trimming removed 5 bases at V and 4 bases at J, with 20 bases between. The CDR3 covers 16 residues. This CDR3 reads CASSLRASRKTYGYTF. CDR3 DNA sequence: TGTGCCAGCAGCCTTCGTGCTTCTCGAAAGACCTATGGCTACACCTTC.

V and J are TRBV6-6 and TRBJ1-1; 7 positions match TRBD1. This CDR3 region has 16 residues. After removal of 5 bases from V and 14 bases from J, the junction contained 23 bases not matched to a gene. The germline CDR1 and CDR2 sequences are MNHNY and SVGAGI (reference sequence). The CDR3 coding sequence is TGTGCCAGCAGTCAAGGGTCGAGACAGGGAGGGCCAAGTGACTTCTTT. Amino acid sequence: CASSQGSRQGGPSDFF.

In this sample, this clone turned up once. The rearrangement joins TRBV6-1 to TRBJ2-3, with 9 bases fitting TRBD2. Germline V gene sequence: CDR1 MNHNS, CDR2 SASEGT. With V trimmed by 3 bases and J by 5 bases, 9 bases remained unmatched. The CDR3 runs to 16 residues. Here the CDR3 reads CASSDFGRGGEDTQYF. DNA for the CDR3: TGTGCCAGCAGTGACTTTGGGCGGGGGGGTGAAGATACGCAGTATTTT.

The chain employs TRBV18 and TRBJ1-2; the D gene is possibly TRBD1 (5 bases). Germline CDR1 is KGHSH and CDR2 is LQKENI. The CDR3 sequence is 13 residues long. V lost 1 base and J 3 bases, leaving 6 bases between the germline ends. DNA for the CDR3: TGTGCCAGCTCACCACAGGGGTACTATGGCTACACCTTC. Translation gives CASSPQGYYGYTF.

The chain joins TRBV2 to TRBJ2-3; D is ambiguous. V lost 7 bases to trimming and J lost 3 bases, with 8 bases between them. There are 12 residues in the CDR3. Germline V gives CDR1 SNHLY, CDR2 FYNNEI. The CDR3 region has the DNA TGTGCCAGCACCGAGGTTACAGATACGCAGTATTTT. Translation gives CASTEVTDTQYF.

J is TRBJ1-2 and V is TRBV15; TRBD1 matches 8 bases. Per the germline V gene, CDR1 is LNHNV and CDR2 is YYDKDF (reference sequence). V lost 2 bases to trimming and J lost 6 bases; unmatched junction nucleotides: 11. This CDR3 region has 16 residues. The CDR3 loop is CATSRPQGAGNHGYTF. The DNA of the CDR3 is TGTGCCACCAGCAGACCCCAGGGGGCCGGCAATCATGGCTACACCTTC.

This rearrangement joins TRBV7-9 to TRBJ2-3; 7 bases are shared with TRBD2. The CDR3 spans 15 residues. V lost 1 base to trimming and J lost 2 bases; unmatched junction nucleotides: 3. CDR1 and CDR2 from the germline V gene are SEHNR and FQNEAQ (reference sequence). The CDR3 coding sequence is TGTGCCAGCAGCTTAGGTAGCGGGTTCACAGATACGCAGTATTTT. Translating gives CASSLGSGFTDTQYF.

This clone showed up many times. Other DNA sequences of this sample code for an identical CDR3. The chain uses TRBV7-2 and TRBJ2-1; 12 bases align to TRBD2. V trimming: 5 bases; J trimming: 5 bases; junction bases outside the gene matches: 10. The CDR3 is 17 amino acids. CDR1 and CDR2 from the germline V gene are SGHTA and FQGNSA. CDR3 residues: CASSPWGTSGLDNEQFF. The CDR3 DNA follows: TGTGCCAGCAGCCCTTGGGGGACTAGCGGGCTCGACAATGAGCAGTTCTTC.

This chain connects TRBV4-2 to TRBJ2-1; the match to TRBD2 covers 7 bases. V dropped 5 bases and J dropped 2; count of bases not matched to a gene: 12. The CDR3 sequence is 17 residues long. Germline V gene lookup returns CDR1 LGHNA and CDR2 YNFKEQ. The CDR3 DNA follows: TGTGCCAGCAGCTGGAGTGGCGGGAGTTCGACCTACAATGAGCAGTTCTTC. This sequence encodes CASSWSGGSSTYNEQFF.

The chain carries TRBV30 and TRBJ1-4; D is possibly TRBD1 (6 bases). Trimming took off 0 bases at V and 5 bases at J, with 13 bases between the two ends. The CDR3 loop spans 15 amino acids. The germline CDR1 and CDR2 sequences are GTSNPN and SVGIG (reference sequence). CDR3 bases: TGTGCCTGGAGTGTAAATACAGGGAGGAATGAAAAACTGTTTTTT. This translates into CAWSVNTGRNEKLFF.

Note on this clone: The sample carries other DNA sequences with the same CDR3. This chain links TRBV5-4 with TRBJ1-4; D is unclear. The germline V gene has CDR1 SGHNT and CDR2 YYREEE (reference sequence). The CDR3 is 14 amino acids. Deletions cut 0 bases from V and 5 bases from J, with 8 bases between. CDR3 coding DNA: TGTGCCAGCAGCTTGGCTGGCGGGAATGAAAAACTGTTTTTT. Protein product: CASSLAGGNEKLFF.

This clone was counted between two and nine times. It differs at one base from a far larger clone, so likely a read error. The V and J genes are TRBV30 and TRBJ1-2; D is ambiguous. The CDR3 has 13 amino acids. V lost 2 bases and J 7 bases, leaving 14 bases between the germline ends. CDR1 and CDR2 (germline): GTSNPN, SVGIG (reference sequence). CDR3 loop: CAWSPTATLGYTF. As DNA, the CDR3 is TGTGCCTGGAGTCCTACCGCAACACTTGGCTACACCTTC.

V and J are TRBV5-4 and TRBJ1-2; weak D call: TRBD1 (6 bases). CDR1 and CDR2 from the germline V gene are SGHNT and YYREEE (reference sequence). The CDR3 runs 14 residues. With 2 bases removed from V and 9 bases from J, the gap between germline ends came to 17 bases. In DNA, the CDR3 is TGTGCCAGCAGCTTAAAGACTGGGGGCTGGAGCTACACCTTC. Translating gives CASSLKTGGWSYTF. Full variable domain (remainder filled in from reference TRBV5-4 and TRBJ1-2): ETGVTQSPTHLIKTRGQQVTLRCSSQSGHNTVSWYQQALGQGPQFIFQYYREEENGRGNFPPRFSGLQFPNYSSELNVNALELDDSALYLCASSLKTGGWSYTFGSGTRLTVV.